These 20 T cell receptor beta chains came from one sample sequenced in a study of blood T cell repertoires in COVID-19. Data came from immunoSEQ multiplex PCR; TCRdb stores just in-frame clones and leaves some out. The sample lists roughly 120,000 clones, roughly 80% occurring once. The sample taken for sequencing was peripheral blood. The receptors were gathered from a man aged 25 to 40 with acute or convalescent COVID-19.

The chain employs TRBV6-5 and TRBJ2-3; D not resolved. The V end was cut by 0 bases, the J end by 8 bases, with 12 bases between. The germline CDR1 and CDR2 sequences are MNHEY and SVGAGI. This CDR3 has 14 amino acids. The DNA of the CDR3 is TGTGCCAGCAGTTACTCGGTCGCGGCCGGTACGCAGTATTTT. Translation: CASSYSVAAGTQYF.

CDR3 sequence reads: CASSFDREYPMNTEAFF. The CDR3 DNA reads as TGTGCCAGTAGCTTCGACAGGGAATACCCCATGAACACTGAAGCTTTCTTT. The chain links TRBV19 to TRBJ1-1; 7 bases match TRBD1. The junction had 13 bases not matched to a gene; V was cut back by 6 bases and J by 0 bases. The CDR3 runs to 17 residues. Per the germline V gene, CDR1 is LNHDA and CDR2 is SQIVND (reference sequence).

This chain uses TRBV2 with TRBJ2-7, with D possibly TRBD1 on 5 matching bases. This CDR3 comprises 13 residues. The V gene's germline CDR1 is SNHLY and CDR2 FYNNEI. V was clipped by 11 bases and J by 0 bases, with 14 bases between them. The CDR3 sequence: CASQTALSYEQYF. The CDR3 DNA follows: TGTGCCTCCCAGACAGCGCTCTCCTACGAGCAGTACTTC.

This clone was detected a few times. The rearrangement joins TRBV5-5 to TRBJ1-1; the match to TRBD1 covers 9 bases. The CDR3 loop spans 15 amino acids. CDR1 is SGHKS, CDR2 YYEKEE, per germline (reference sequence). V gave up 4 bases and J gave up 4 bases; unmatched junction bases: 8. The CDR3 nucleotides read TGTGCCAGCAGCCCAAGACAGGGACAGGGCACTGAAGCTTTCTTT. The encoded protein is CASSPRQGQGTEAFF.

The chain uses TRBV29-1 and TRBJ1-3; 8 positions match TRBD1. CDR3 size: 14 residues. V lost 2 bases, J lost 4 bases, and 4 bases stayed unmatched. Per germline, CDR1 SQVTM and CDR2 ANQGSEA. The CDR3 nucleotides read TGCAGCGTTGAACAGGGGGCAGGAGGAAACACCATATATTTT. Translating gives CSVEQGAGGNTIYF.

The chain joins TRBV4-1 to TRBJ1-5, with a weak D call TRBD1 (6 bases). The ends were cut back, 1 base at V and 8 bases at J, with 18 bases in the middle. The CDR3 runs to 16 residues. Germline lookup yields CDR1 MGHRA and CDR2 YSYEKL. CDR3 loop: CASSQGTTGPWEPQHF. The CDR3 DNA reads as TGCGCCAGCAGCCAAGGTACAACAGGGCCCTGGGAGCCCCAGCATTTT.

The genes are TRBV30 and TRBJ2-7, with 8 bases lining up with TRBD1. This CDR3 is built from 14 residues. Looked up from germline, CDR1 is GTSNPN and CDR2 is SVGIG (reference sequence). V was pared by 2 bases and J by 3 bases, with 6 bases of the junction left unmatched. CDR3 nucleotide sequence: TGTGCCTGGAGTATAGGACAGGGAATCTACGAGCAGTACTTC. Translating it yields CAWSIGQGIYEQYF.

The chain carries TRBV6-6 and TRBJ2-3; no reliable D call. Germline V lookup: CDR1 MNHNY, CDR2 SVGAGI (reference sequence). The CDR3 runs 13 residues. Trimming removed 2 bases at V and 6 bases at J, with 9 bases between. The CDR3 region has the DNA TGTGCCAGCAGTTACCCTCCCGGGGATACGCAGTATTTT. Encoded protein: CASSYPPGDTQYF.

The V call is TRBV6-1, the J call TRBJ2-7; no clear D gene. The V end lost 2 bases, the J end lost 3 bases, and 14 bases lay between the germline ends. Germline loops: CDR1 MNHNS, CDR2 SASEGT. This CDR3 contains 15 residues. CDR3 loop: CASSESPTFGYEQYV. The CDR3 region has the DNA TGTGCCAGCAGTGAATCCCCCACCTTCGGCTACGAGCAGTACGTC.

The CDR3 reads CAWSNRDNSPLHF. The CDR3, as DNA: TGTGCCTGGAGTAACAGAGATAATTCACCCCTCCACTTT. This chain uses TRBV30 with TRBJ1-6; no definite D call. Deletions cut 2 bases from V and 5 bases from J, with 7 bases between. The CDR3 sequence is 13 residues long. Germline-derived CDR1 and CDR2 are GTSNPN and SVGIG (reference sequence).

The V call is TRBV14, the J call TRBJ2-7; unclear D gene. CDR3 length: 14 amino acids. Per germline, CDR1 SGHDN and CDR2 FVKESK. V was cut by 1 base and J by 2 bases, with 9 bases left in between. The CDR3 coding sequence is TGTGCCAGCAGCCAAGTCGAGCAACCCTACGAGCAGTACTTC. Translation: CASSQVEQPYEQYF.

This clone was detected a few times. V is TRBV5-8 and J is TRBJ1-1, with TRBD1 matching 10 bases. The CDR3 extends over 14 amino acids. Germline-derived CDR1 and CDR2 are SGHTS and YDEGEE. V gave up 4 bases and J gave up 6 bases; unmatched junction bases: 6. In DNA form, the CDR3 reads TGTGCCAGCAGCCGGGGACAGGGGAGTTCTGAAGCTTTCTTT. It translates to CASSRGQGSSEAFF.

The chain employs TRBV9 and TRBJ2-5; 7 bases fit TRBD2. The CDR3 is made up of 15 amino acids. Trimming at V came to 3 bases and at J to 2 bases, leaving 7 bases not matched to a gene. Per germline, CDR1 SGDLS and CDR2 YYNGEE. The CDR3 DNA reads TGTGCCAGCAGCGGGGAGGGTTTACCTCAAGAGACCCAGTACTTC. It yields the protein CASSGEGLPQETQYF.

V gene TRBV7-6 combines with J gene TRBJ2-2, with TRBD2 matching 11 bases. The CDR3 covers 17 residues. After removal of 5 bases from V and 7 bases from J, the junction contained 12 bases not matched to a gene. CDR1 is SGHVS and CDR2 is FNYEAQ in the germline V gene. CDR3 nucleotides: TGTGCCAGCAGCCCCCGCGGTAGCGGGGGGGCGGGCGGGGAGCTGTTTTTT. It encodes CASSPRGSGGAGGELFF.

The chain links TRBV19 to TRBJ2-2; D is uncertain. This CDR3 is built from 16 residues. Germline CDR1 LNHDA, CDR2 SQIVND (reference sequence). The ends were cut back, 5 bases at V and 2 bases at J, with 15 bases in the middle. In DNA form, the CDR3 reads TGTGCCAGTAGTCCTTACCGTACGGGTAACACCGGGGAGCTGTTTTTT. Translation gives CASSPYRTGNTGELFF.

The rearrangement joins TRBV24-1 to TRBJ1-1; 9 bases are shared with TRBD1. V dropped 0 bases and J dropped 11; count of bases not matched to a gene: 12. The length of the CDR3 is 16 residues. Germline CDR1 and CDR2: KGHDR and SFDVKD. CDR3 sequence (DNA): TGTGCCACCAGTGATTTGTACAGGGGGCGCGATTTGTGCGCTTTCTTT. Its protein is CATSDLYRGRDLCAFF.

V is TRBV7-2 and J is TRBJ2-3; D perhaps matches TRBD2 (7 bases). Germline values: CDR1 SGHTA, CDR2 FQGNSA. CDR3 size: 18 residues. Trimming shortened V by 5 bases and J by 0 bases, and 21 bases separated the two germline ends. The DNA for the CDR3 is TGTGCCAGCAGCCCCTACTCACTGGCGGGGGCTAGCACAGATACGCAGTATTTT. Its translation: CASSPYSLAGASTDTQYF.

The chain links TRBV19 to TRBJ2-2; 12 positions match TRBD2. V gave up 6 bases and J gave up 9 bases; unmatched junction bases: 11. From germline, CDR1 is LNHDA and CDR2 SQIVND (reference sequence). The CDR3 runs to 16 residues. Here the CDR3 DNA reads TGTGCCAGTAGCCCAATCCTAGCGGGAGGGTCCCGGGAGCTGTTTTTT. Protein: CASSPILAGGSRELFF.

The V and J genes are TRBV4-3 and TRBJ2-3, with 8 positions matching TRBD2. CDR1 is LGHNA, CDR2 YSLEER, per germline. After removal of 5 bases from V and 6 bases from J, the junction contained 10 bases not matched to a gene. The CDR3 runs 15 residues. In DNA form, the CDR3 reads TGCGCCAGCAGCACTAGCGGATCCCCTGGGGATACGCAGTATTTT. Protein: CASSTSGSPGDTQYF.

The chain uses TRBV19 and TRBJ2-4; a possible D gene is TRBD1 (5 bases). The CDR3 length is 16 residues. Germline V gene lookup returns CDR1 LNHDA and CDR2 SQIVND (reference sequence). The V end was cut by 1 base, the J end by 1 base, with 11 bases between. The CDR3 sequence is CASSIGLGVAKNIQYF. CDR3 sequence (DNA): TGTGCCAGTAGTATAGGCCTAGGGGTTGCCAAAAACATTCAGTACTTC.